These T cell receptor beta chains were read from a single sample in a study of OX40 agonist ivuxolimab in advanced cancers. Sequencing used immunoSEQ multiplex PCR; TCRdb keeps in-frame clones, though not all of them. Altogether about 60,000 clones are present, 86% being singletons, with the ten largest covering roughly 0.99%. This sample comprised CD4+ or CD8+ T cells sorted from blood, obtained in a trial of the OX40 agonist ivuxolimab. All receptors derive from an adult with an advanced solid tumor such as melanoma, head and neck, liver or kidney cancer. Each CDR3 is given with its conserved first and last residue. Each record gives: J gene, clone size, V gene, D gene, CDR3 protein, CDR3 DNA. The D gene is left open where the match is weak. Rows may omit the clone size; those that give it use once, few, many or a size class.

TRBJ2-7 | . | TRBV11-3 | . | CASSLGQRYEQYF | TGTGCCAGCAGCTTAGGACAGCGCTACGAGCAGTACTTC
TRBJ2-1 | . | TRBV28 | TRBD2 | CASSLHYRPSGRLSYNEQFF | TGTGCCAGCAGTTTACATTATCGGCCTAGCGGGAGGCTCTCCTACAATGAGCAGTTCTTC
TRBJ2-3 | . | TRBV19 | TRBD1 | CASSPGWDRAATDTQYF | TGTGCCAGCAGTCCGGGTTGGGACAGGGCTGCTACAGATACGCAGTATTTT
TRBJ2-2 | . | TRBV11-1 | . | CASRWGFGTGELFF | TGTGCCAGCAGGTGGGGGTTCGGGACCGGGGAGCTGTTTTTT
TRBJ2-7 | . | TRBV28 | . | CASSRDSRAFF | TGTGCCAGCAGTCGTGACAGCCGCGCCTTCTTC
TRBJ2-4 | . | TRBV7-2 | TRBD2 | CASTAKTSWVAKNIQYF | TGTGCCAGCACCGCTAAGACTAGCTGGGTGGCCAAAAACATTCAGTACTTC
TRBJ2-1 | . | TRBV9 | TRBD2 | CASSLLAGVNGEQFF | TGTGCCAGCAGCTTACTAGCGGGAGTTAATGGTGAGCAGTTCTTC
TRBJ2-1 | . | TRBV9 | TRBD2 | CASSLGLAVDEQFF | TGTGCCAGCAGCCTGGGACTAGCAGTCGATGAGCAGTTCTTC
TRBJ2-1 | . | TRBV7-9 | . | CASSSSPGDPVYNEQFF | TGTGCCAGCAGCTCGTCCCCCGGGGACCCGGTTTACAATGAGCAGTTCTTC
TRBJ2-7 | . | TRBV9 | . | CASSLGQGGLYEQYF | TGTGCCAGCAGCCTGGGGCAGGGAGGACTATACGAGCAGTACTTC
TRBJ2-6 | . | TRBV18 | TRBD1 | CASSPLDRGGSGANVLTF | TGTGCCAGCTCACCGTTAGACAGGGGAGGATCTGGGGCCAACGTCCTGACTTTC
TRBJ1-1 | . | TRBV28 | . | CASRFEERFMNTEAFF | TGTGCCAGCAGGTTCGAGGAGAGATTCATGAACACTGAAGCTTTCTTT
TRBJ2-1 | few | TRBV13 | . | CASKNYERYEQFF | TGTGCCAGCAAAAACTACGAGCGGTATGAGCAGTTCTTC
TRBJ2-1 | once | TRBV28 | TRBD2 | CASSLRANREGGEQFF | TGTGCCAGCAGCCTAAGGGCCAACCGGGAGGGAGGTGAGCAGTTCTTC
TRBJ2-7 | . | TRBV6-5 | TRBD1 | CASSPPTGGYEQYF | TGTGCCAGCAGTCCCCCCACAGGGGGGTACGAGCAGTACTTC
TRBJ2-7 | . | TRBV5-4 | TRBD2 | CASSLTSGSLREQYF | TGTGCCAGCAGCTTGACTAGCGGGTCCTTGAGGGAGCAGTACTTC
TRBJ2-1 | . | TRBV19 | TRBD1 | CASSAGGPRLF | TGTGCCAGTAGTGCAGGGGGACCCCGGCTCTTC
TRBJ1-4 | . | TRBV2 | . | CASSYQGYGEKLFF | TGTGCCAGCAGCTACCAGGGTTATGGAGAAAAACTGTTTTTT
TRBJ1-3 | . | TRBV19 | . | CASIGPTTGGNTIYF | TGTGCCAGTATTGGACCCACGACGGGTGGAAACACCATATATTTT
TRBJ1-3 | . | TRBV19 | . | CASSTPTDSSGNTIYF | TGTGCCAGTAGTACACCGACGGACAGCTCTGGAAACACCATATATTTT
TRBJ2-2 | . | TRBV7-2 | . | CATPLGLAENTGELFF | TGTGCCACCCCACTGGGGCTAGCAGAAAACACCGGGGAGCTGTTTTTT
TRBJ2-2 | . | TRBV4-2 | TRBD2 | CASSPWTSGNTGELFF | TGTGCCAGCAGCCCTTGGACTAGCGGAAACACCGGGGAGCTGTTTTTT